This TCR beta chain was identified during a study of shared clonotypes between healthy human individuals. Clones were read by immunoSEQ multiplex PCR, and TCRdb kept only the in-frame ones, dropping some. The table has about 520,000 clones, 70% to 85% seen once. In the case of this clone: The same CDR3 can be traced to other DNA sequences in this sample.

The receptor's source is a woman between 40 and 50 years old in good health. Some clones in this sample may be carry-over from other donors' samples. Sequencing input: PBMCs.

The CDR3 here is CASSPSGNTEAFF. The CDR3 region has the DNA TGTGCCAGCTCGCCGTCAGGGAACACTGAAGCTTTCTTT. The V gene is TRBV18, the J gene TRBJ1-1; D is undetermined. Germline-derived CDR1 and CDR2 are KGHSH and LQKENI. The V gene lost 6 bases and the J gene lost 1 base, with 9 bases spanning the gap. This CDR3 region has 13 residues.